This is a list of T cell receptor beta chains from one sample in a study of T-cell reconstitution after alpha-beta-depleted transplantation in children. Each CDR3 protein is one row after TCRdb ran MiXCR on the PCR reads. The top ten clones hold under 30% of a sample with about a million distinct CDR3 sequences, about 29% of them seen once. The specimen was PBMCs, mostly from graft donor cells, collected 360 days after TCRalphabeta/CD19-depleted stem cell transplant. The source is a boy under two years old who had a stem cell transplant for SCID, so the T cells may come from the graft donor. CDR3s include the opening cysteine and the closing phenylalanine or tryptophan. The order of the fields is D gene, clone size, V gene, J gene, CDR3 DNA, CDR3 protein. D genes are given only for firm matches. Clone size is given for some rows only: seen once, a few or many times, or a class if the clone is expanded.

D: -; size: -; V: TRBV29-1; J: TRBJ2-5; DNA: TGCAGCGCTGAAGGGTTCCCGGGTTGGACCCAGTACTTC; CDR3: CSAEGFPGWTQYF
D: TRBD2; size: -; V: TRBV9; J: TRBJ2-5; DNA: TGTGCCAGCAGCTTCCCGGGAGGTAGCCCCGGGGTGACCCAGTACTTC; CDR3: CASSFPGGSPGVTQYF
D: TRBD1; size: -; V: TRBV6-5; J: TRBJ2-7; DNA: TGTGCCAGCAGCCGGACAGGCCACGAGCAGTACTTC; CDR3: CASSRTGHEQYF
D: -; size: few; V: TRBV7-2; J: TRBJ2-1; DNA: TGTGCCAGCAGCTTAAGTTTGGGTTTTGAGCAGTTCTTC; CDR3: CASSLSLGFEQFF
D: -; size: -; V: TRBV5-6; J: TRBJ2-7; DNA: TGTGCCAGCCGACTATCTGCCGGGAGCTACGAGCAGTACTTC; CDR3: CASRLSAGSYEQYF
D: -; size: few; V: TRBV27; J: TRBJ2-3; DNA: TGTGCCAGCCGCCCGAAAGGGGTCGTTCAGGGGCCATTCCGAGATACGCAGTATTTT; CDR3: CASRPKGVVQGPFRDTQYF
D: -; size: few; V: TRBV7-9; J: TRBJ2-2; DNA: TGTGCCAGCAGCTTAGGTCCAGGGTACCACACCGGGGAGCTGTTTTTT; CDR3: CASSLGPGYHTGELFF
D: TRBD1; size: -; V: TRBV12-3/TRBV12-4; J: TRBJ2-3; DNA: TGTGCCAGCAGAAAGCAGGGGGCGGGTACAGATACGCAGTATTTT; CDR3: CASRKQGAGTDTQYF
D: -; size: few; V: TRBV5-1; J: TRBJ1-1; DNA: TGCGCCAGCAGCTATACAGGGATGACTGAAGCTTTCTTT; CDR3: CASSYTGMTEAFF
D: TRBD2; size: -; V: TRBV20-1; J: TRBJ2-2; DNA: TGCAGTGCTCCGGACGTTAGCGGGGGGCCCACCGGGGAGCTGTTTTTT; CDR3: CSAPDVSGGPTGELFF
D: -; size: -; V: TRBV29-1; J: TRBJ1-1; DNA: TGCAGCCCCGGGGGGCTCAAATTT; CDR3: CSPGGLKF
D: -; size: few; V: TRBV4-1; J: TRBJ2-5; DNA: TGCGCCAGCAGCCAAGAAGGGGGCAGGGGGAGGGGGGGACAAGAGACCCAGTACTTC; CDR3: CASSQEGGRGRGGQETQYF
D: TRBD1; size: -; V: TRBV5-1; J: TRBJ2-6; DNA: TGCGCCAGCAGCTTTTCGGCCCAGGGGGCAACCGGGGCCAACGTCCTGACTTTC; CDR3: CASSFSAQGATGANVLTF
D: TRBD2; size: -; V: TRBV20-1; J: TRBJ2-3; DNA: TGCAGTGCTAGAGATGGGCTAGCGGGGGTCCTGAGCACAGATACGCAGTATTTT; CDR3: CSARDGLAGVLSTDTQYF
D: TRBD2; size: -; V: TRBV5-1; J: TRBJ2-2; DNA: TGCGCCAGCAGCCCGAGCGGGAGCCGTCCCGGGGAGCTGTTTTTT; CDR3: CASSPSGSRPGELFF
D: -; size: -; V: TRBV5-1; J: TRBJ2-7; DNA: TGCGCCAGCAGCTTGGCAGGAGTCAACGAGCAGTACTTC; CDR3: CASSLAGVNEQYF
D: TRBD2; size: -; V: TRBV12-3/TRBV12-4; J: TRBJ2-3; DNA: TGTGCCAGCAGTTTAAATAGGCGGGGGGGACTCACAGATACGCAGTATTTT; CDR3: CASSLNRRGGLTDTQYF
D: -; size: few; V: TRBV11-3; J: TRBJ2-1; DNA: TGTGCCAGCAGCTTCTACAGTCGGTCTAGCGTAGACTACAATGAGCAGTTCTTC; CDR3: CASSFYSRSSVDYNEQFF
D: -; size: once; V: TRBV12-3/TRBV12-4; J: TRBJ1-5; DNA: TGTGCCAGCAGTGGGAGGGGTTTAGGCCAGCCCCAGCATTTT; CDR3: CASSGRGLGQPQHF
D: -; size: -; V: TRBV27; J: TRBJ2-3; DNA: TGTGCCAGCCGCGGAGCGATTAGAAGCACAGATACGCAGTATTTT; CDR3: CASRGAIRSTDTQYF
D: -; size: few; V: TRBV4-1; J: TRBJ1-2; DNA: TGCGCCAGCAGCCTCGGGGAGGTTAACTATGGCTACACCTTC; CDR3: CASSLGEVNYGYTF
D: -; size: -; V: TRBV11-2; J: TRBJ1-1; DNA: TGTGCCAGCAGCTTAGATCGAACGAGCTTTGAAGCTTTCTTT; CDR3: CASSLDRTSFEAFF
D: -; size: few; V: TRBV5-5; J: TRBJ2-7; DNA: TGTGCCAGCAGCTTGCTTATCAGGGTCGAGCAGTACTTC; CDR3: CASSLLIRVEQYF
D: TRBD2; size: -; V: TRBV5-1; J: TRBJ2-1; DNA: TGCGCCAGCACTTTGGCTAGCGGGGGGGATTACAATGAGCAGTTCTTC; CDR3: CASTLASGGDYNEQFF
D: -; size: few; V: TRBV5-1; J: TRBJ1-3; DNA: TGCGCCAGCAGCTTAGGGCCGGAAGACACCATATATTTT; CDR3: CASSLGPEDTIYF
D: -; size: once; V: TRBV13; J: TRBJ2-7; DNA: TGTGCCAGCAGCTTAGGGACAGTACGGGAGCAGTACTTC; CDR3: CASSLGTVREQYF
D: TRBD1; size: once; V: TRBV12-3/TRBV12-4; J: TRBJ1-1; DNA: TGTGCCAGCAGCCGATACAGACAGGGCATGAACACTGAAGCTTTCTTT; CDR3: CASSRYRQGMNTEAFF
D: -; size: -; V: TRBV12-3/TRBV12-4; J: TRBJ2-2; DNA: TGTGCCAGCAAAGTTGTGGGGAGGAACACCGGGGAGCTGTTTTTT; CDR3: CASKVVGRNTGELFF
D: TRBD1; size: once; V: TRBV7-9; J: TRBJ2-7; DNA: TGTGCCAGCAGCTTAACCGGACAGGGACCCTCCTACGAGCAGTACTTC; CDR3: CASSLTGQGPSYEQYF
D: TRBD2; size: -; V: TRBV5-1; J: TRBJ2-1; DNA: TGCGCCAGCAGCCCCCCTGGGGCGGGGGGCTACAATGAGCAGTTCTTC; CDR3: CASSPPGAGGYNEQFF
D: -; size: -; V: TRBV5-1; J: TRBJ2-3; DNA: TGCGCCAGCAGCACCCTGGGGGGCCTAAGGAGCACAGATACGCAGTATTTT; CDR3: CASSTLGGLRSTDTQYF
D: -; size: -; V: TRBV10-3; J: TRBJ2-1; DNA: TGTGCCATCAGTGAGTCGAAGGGCGGGAAGGGGAATGGCAATGAGCAGTTCTTC; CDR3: CAISESKGGKGNGNEQFF
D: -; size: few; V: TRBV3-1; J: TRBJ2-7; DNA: TGTGCCAGCAGCCAAGCTTTGGCCAGCTCCTACGAGCAGTACTTC; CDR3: CASSQALASSYEQYF
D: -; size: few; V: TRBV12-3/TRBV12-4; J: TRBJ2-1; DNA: TGTGCCAGCAGGGCTCCGGGGGCCGTGTTCAATGAGCAGTTCTTC; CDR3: CASRAPGAVFNEQFF
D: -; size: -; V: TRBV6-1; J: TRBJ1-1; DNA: TGTGCCTGCAAGGGTTCTCCAGGGCAAGCTTTCTTT; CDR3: CACKGSPGQAFF
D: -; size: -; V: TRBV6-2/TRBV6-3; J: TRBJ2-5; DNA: TGTGCCAGCAGTTACCGGTTTGGCCGAGAGACCCAGTACTTC; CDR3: CASSYRFGRETQYF
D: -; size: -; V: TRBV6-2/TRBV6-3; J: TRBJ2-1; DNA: TGTGCCAGCGGGACCCGGGGACACATCTACAATGAGCAGTTCTTC; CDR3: CASGTRGHIYNEQFF
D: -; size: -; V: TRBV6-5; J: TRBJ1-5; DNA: TGTGCCAGCAGTTACTCAGGGGCGGGCAATCAGCCCCAGCATTTT; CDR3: CASSYSGAGNQPQHF
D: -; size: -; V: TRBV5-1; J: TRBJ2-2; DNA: TGCGCCAGCAGCTTGCGGTCCCCTTTCGCGAACACCGGGGAGCTGTTTTTT; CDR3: CASSLRSPFANTGELFF
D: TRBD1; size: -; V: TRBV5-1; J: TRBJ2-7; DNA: TGCGCCAGCAGCACCGGGACAGAGGCCTACGAGCAGTACTTC; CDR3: CASSTGTEAYEQYF
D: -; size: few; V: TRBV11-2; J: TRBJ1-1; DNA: TGTGCCAGCAGCCAGGTCCCCGGGGCCGCTTTCTTT; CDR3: CASSQVPGAAFF
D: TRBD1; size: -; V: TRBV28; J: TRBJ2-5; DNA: TGTGCCAGCAGCTCCCCCGGACAGGACCTCCAAGAGACCCAGTACTTC; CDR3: CASSSPGQDLQETQYF
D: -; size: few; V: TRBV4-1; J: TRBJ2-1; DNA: TGCGCCAGCAGCCCGACTCTTCAGGGGCGCAATGAGCAGTTCTTC; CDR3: CASSPTLQGRNEQFF
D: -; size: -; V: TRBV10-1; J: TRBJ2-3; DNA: TGCGCCCACAGCACGAAGTATCCCACAGATACGCAGTATTTT; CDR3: CAHSTKYPTDTQYF
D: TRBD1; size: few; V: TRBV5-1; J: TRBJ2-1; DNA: TGCGCCAGCAGCTCGGACCCCGGGACAGGGCACAATGAGCAGTTCTTC; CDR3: CASSSDPGTGHNEQFF
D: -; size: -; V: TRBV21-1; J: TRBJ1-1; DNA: TGTGCCAGCACCGGGCAGTGGACCGAAATGAACACTGAAGCTTTCTTT; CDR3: CASTGQWTEMNTEAFF
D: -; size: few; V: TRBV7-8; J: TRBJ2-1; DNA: TGTGCCAGCAGCACTCAGGCCTACAGTGGATCCTACAATGAGCAGTTCTTC; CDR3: CASSTQAYSGSYNEQFF
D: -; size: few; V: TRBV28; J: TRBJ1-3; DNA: TGTGCCAGCAGGCAAGAACGTTGGGGGGGCTCTGGAAACACCATATATTTT; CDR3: CASRQERWGGSGNTIYF
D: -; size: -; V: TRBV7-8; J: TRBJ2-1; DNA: TGTGCCAGCAGCTTAGCCTTAGGGGGGTACCGTAATGAGCAGTTCTTC; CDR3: CASSLALGGYRNEQFF
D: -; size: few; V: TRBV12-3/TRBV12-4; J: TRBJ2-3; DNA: TGTGCCGGGGGCCTCGGGGGGCCACTCACAGATACGCAGTATTTT; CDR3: CAGGLGGPLTDTQYF